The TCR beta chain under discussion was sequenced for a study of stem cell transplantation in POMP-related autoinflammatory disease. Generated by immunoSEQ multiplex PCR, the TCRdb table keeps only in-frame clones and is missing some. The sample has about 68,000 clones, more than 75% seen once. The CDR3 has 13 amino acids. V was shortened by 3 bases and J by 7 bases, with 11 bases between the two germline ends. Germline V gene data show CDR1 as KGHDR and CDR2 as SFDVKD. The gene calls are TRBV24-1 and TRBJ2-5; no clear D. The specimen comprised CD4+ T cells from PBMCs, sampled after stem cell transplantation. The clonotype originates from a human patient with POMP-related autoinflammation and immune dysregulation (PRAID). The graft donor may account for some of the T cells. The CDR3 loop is CATSDPTSMTQYF. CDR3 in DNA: TGTGCCACCAGTGATCCCACAAGCATGACCCAGTACTTC.